A selection of T cell receptor beta chains follows, all from one sample in a study of blood T cell repertoires in COVID-19. Assay used: immunoSEQ multiplex PCR; TCRdb lists only in-frame clones, some missing. The sample has 250,000 to 400,000 clones, about nine tenths seen once. Sequencing input: peripheral blood. These receptors were taken from a woman in her 30s with COVID-19, enrolled during active disease. The CDR3 runs from the conserved cysteine through the conserved F or W. D genes are given only for firm matches. Only some rows state a clone size, as once, few, many or a class for expanded clones.

clone size: -
D gene: -
V gene: TRBV27
J gene: TRBJ1-2
CDR3 DNA: TGTGCCAGCAGTTTTAACAGCCGAATTAACTATGGCTACACCTTC
CDR3 protein: CASSFNSRINYGYTF

clone size: once
D gene: TRBD1
V gene: TRBV12-5
J gene: TRBJ1-2
CDR3 DNA: TGTGCTAGTGGTTCCTGGACAGGCTATGGCTACACCTTC
CDR3 protein: CASGSWTGYGYTF

clone size: -
D gene: -
V gene: TRBV7-2
J gene: TRBJ2-7
CDR3 DNA: TGTGCCAGCACAACACAGAGGGGGGGCTGGACCTACGAGCAGTACTTC
CDR3 protein: CASTTQRGGWTYEQYF

clone size: -
D gene: TRBD1
V gene: TRBV6-5
J gene: TRBJ2-7
CDR3 DNA: TGTGCCAGCAGTCCCCGGACAGGGACCTACGAGCAGTACTTC
CDR3 protein: CASSPRTGTYEQYF

clone size: -
D gene: -
V gene: TRBV6-5
J gene: TRBJ1-2
CDR3 DNA: TGTGCCAGCAGTTACTTTGGACGGTCTGGTCTAGCAAGCTACACCTTC
CDR3 protein: CASSYFGRSGLASYTF

clone size: -
D gene: TRBD1
V gene: TRBV7-9
J gene: TRBJ1-2
CDR3 DNA: TGTGCCAGCAGCTCGGTACAGGGGGCCTTCTATGGCTACACCTTC
CDR3 protein: CASSSVQGAFYGYTF

clone size: -
D gene: TRBD1
V gene: TRBV19
J gene: TRBJ1-1
CDR3 DNA: TGTGCCAGTAGTCTCCCGCAGGGGGCCACTGAAGCTTTCTTT
CDR3 protein: CASSLPQGATEAFF

clone size: -
D gene: -
V gene: TRBV30
J gene: TRBJ1-2
CDR3 DNA: TGTGCCTGGAAGGAGGGGCGCTTGGATGGCTACACCTTC
CDR3 protein: CAWKEGRLDGYTF

clone size: -
D gene: TRBD1
V gene: TRBV29-1
J gene: TRBJ2-7
CDR3 DNA: TGCAGCGTCCCCCGGGACAGGGGATCCTACGAGCAGTACTTC
CDR3 protein: CSVPRDRGSYEQYF

clone size: -
D gene: -
V gene: TRBV9
J gene: TRBJ2-7
CDR3 DNA: TGTGCCAGCAGCTTTAGCGGACCGGGAGAGCAGTACTTC
CDR3 protein: CASSFSGPGEQYF

clone size: -
D gene: -
V gene: TRBV19
J gene: TRBJ2-2
CDR3 DNA: TGTGCCAGTAGTACGTACGAGGCCGGGGAGCTGTTTTTT
CDR3 protein: CASSTYEAGELFF

clone size: -
D gene: TRBD1
V gene: TRBV14
J gene: TRBJ1-1
CDR3 DNA: TGTGCCAGCAGCGATAACACAGGGGGCGCCCGGGGAGCTTTCTTT
CDR3 protein: CASSDNTGGARGAFF

clone size: -
D gene: -
V gene: TRBV7-9
J gene: TRBJ2-7
CDR3 DNA: TGTGCCAGCAGCTTAAGCCCGTCGGGCTACGAGCAGTACTTC
CDR3 protein: CASSLSPSGYEQYF

clone size: -
D gene: -
V gene: TRBV7-2
J gene: TRBJ1-1
CDR3 DNA: TGTGCCAGCAGCTCAGCAACTTACACTGAAGCTTTCTTT
CDR3 protein: CASSSATYTEAFF

clone size: -
D gene: -
V gene: TRBV27
J gene: TRBJ1-1
CDR3 DNA: TGTGCCAGCGGGCGGGGGGGAGGTCGGGGCACTGAAGCTTTCTTT
CDR3 protein: CASGRGGGRGTEAFF